The clone carrying this T cell receptor beta chain appeared a single time. J was trimmed by 0 bases and V by 4 bases; bases with no gene match: 6. CDR1 and CDR2 (germline): MNHEY, SVGAGI. This CDR3 region has 16 residues. Authors' analysis steps: The assay estimated nucleated cells by amplifying reference gene primers. Assay: immunoSEQ multiplex PCR; the TCRdb copy retains only in-frame clones and omits some. Clone size and V and J calls were adopted from that table, with D and trimming inferred from the DNA. Of about 120,000 clones in the sample, roughly 82% were seen once. These data originate in a study of blood T cell repertoires in COVID-19. For the study at large: Acute and convalescent COVID-19 samples came from the United States, Italy and Spain. Sources were T cells, B-cell-depleted T cells, or PBMCs; the material itself was cDNA or gDNA.

The sequenced sample was peripheral blood. The chain uses TRBV6-5 and TRBJ2-4; 7 bases line up with TRBD1. This clonotype was obtained from a human donor in a cohort sampled during active COVID-19. CDR3 in amino acids: CASSSGQVIAKNIQYF. In DNA, the CDR3 is TGTGCCAGCAGTTCCGGACAGGTCATAGCCAAAAACATTCAGTACTTC.